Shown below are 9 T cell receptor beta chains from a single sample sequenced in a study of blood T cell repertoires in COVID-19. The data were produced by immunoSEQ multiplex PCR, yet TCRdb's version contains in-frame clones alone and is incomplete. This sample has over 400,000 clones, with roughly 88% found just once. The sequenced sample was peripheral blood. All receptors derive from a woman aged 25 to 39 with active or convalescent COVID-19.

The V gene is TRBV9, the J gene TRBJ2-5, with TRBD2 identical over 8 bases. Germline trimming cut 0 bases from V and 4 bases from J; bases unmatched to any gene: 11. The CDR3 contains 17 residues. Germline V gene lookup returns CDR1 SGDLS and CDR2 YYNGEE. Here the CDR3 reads CASSVGSTSDRLETQYF. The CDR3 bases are TGTGCCAGCAGCGTAGGTTCGACTAGCGACCGCTTAGAGACCCAGTACTTC.

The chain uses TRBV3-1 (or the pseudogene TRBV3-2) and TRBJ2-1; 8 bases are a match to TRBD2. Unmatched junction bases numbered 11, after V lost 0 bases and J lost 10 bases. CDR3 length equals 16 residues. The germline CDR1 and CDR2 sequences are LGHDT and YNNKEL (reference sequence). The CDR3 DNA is TGTGCCAGCAGCCAAGATAGCGGGATCAGCCGGGGAGAGCAGTTCTTC. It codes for CASSQDSGISRGEQFF.

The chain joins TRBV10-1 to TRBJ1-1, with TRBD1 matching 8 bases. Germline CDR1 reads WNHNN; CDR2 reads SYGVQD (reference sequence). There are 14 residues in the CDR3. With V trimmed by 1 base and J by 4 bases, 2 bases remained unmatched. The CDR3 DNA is TGCGCCAGCAGTGAGTTAGGGACAGGCACTGAAGCTTTCTTT. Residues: CASSELGTGTEAFF.

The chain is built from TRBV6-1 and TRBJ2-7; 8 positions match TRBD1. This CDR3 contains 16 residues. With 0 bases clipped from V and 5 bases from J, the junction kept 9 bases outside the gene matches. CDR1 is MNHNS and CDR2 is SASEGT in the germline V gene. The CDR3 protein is CASSEAIGQGGHEQYF. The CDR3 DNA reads TGTGCCAGCAGTGAAGCAATTGGACAGGGTGGGCACGAGCAGTACTTC.

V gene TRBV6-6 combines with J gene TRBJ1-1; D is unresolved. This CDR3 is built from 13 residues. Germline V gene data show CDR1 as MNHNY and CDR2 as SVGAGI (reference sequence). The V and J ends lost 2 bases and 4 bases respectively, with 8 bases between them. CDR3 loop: CASSYEAGTEAFF. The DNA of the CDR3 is TGTGCCAGCAGTTACGAAGCCGGCACTGAAGCTTTCTTT.

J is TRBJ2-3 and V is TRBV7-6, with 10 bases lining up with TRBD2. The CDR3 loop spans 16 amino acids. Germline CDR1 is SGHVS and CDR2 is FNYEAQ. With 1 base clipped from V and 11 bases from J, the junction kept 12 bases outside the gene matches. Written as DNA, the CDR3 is TGTGCCAGCAGCTTAGGTGTCGCAGCGGGGGGGGTGAAGCAGTATTTT. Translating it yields CASSLGVAAGGVKQYF.

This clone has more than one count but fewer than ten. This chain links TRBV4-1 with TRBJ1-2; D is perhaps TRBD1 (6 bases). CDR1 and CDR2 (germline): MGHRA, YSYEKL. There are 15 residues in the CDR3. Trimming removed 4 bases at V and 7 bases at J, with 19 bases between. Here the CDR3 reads CASSLNAGAAGGYTF. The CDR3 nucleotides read TGCGCCAGCAGCCTCAACGCAGGGGCGGCAGGTGGCTACACCTTC.

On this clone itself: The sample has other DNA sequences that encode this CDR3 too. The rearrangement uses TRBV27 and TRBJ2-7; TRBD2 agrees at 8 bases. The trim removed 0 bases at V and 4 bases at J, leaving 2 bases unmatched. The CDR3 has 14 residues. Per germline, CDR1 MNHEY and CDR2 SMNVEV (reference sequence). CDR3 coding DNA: TGTGCCAGCAGTTTATCACCTAGCGGGTACGAGCAGTACTTC. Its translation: CASSLSPSGYEQYF.

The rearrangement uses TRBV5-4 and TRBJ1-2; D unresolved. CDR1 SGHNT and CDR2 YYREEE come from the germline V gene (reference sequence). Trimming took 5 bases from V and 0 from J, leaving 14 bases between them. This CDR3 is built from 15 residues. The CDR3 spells CASRSNRGSNYGYTF. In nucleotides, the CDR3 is TGTGCCAGCAGATCTAACCGGGGTTCTAACTATGGCTACACCTTC.